The clone carrying this TCR beta chain was seen only once. Antigen unknown. The source of the sample is a study of shared clonotypes between healthy human individuals. CDR3 size: 12 residues. J gave up 8 bases and V 5 bases, and 4 bases lay outside the gene matches. Germline V CDR1 and CDR2: MNHNS, SASEGT. Study outcomes and limitations: It was anticipated that sequencing depth would influence how many clonotypes donors shared.

Template amounts of roughly 280 ng DNA, some 30,000 T cell genomes, were employed in unsorted PBMC replicate PCRs. TCRdb keeps only in-frame clones here, not all; method: immunoSEQ multiplex PCR. The sample yields nearly 500,000 clones, 76% seen once. The chain uses TRBV6-1 and TRBJ1-1; 8 bases line up with TRBD1. Sequencing input: PBMCs. The clonotype was recovered from a woman aged 35 to 49 in good health. Some clones in this sample may be carry-over from other donors' samples. The CDR3 protein is CASSPRDREAFF. CDR3 nucleotides: TGTGCCAGCAGTCCTCGGGACAGGGAAGCTTTCTTT.